The 13 T cell receptor beta chains given below trace back to one sample, sequenced in a study of T cell responses to AZD1222 COVID-19 vaccine. Produced via immunoSEQ multiplex PCR; TCRdb's table is partial and in-frame only. This table has about 150,000 clones, less than 95% appearing once. Sequencing was performed on peripheral blood, taken 28 days after the second AZD1222 dose. The receptors originated from an adult who received the AZD1222 COVID-19 vaccine.

The chain has TRBV5-4 and TRBJ2-7; tentatively, D is TRBD1 or TRBD2 (5 bases each). The CDR3 is made up of 17 amino acids. CDR1 and CDR2 (germline): SGHNT, YYREEE (reference sequence). The germline V and J ends were trimmed by 3 bases and 1 base, with 20 bases remaining between them. The CDR3 reads CASSSLGIREQSYEQYF. As DNA, the CDR3 is TGTGCCAGCAGCTCGCTCGGGATCAGGGAACAGTCCTACGAGCAGTACTTC.

The V gene is TRBV12-3 or TRBV12-4, the J gene TRBJ1-2, with unresolved D. This CDR3 contains 13 residues. With 3 bases removed from V and 7 bases from J, the gap between germline ends came to 12 bases. CDR3 sequence (DNA): TGTGCCAGCAGTTTTCTACTAGATCGTGGCTACACCTTC. The encoded protein is CASSFLLDRGYTF.

The gene calls are TRBV6-2 or TRBV6-3 and TRBJ2-7; 11 bases line up with TRBD1. Unmatched junction bases numbered 3, after V lost 2 bases and J lost 3 bases. CDR1 and CDR2 (germline): MNHEY, SVGEGT. The CDR3 runs 15 residues. The CDR3 DNA sequence: TGTGCCAGCAGTTACGGTGGGACAGGGGGCTACGAGCAGTACTTC. Protein: CASSYGGTGGYEQYF.

The V and J genes are TRBV28 and TRBJ1-1; D possibly corresponds to TRBD1 (6 bases). Germline CDR1 and CDR2: MDHEN and SYDVKM. CDR3 length: 16 residues. The V gene lost 8 bases and the J gene lost 3 bases, with 22 bases spanning the gap. CDR3 protein: CASVIGGGRVDTEAFF. In DNA, the CDR3 is TGTGCCAGCGTAATTGGGGGGGGCAGGGTGGACACTGAAGCTTTCTTT.

The V and J genes are TRBV5-4 and TRBJ2-1, with unresolved D. Trimming removed 6 bases from V and 0 bases from J, with 16 bases in between. Germline V gene sequence: CDR1 SGHNT, CDR2 YYREEE (reference sequence). This CDR3 has 16 amino acids. CDR3 protein: CASNPNGGGSYNEQFF. DNA for the CDR3: TGTGCCAGCAACCCGAACGGCGGTGGCTCCTACAATGAGCAGTTCTTC.

The chain couples TRBV30 to TRBJ1-3; tentative D call: TRBD1 (6 bases). Trimming stripped 8 bases from V and 8 bases from J, with 13 bases between. The CDR3 length is 11 residues. Germline loops: CDR1 GTSNPN, CDR2 SVGIG (reference sequence). CDR3 sequence (DNA): TGTGCCCGTTACGAGGGGGACACCATATATTTT. It encodes CARYEGDTIYF.

The rearrangement links TRBV24-1 to TRBJ1-5; D is ambiguous. Germline V gene data show CDR1 as KGHDR and CDR2 as SFDVKD. V lost 5 bases and J 2 bases, leaving 9 bases between the germline ends. The CDR3 runs to 14 residues. In DNA form, the CDR3 reads TGTGCCACCAGTGGCGGCGGTGGCAATCAGCCCCAGCATTTT. Encoded protein: CATSGGGGNQPQHF.

The rearrangement links TRBV4-1 to TRBJ1-4; D uncertain. CDR1 is MGHRA, CDR2 YSYEKL, per germline. Trimming cost V 2 bases and J 2 bases, with 6 bases left between them. This CDR3 contains 14 residues. CDR3 sequence (DNA): TGCGCCAGCAGCCAACTAAGGACTAATGAAAAACTGTTTTTT. It is translated as CASSQLRTNEKLFF.

This chain's CDR3 is CASSLAQFSYEQYF. CDR3 bases: TGTGCCAGCAGCCTGGCACAGTTTTCCTACGAGCAGTACTTC. This chain joins TRBV11-2 and TRBJ2-7; D not certain. Between the trimmed V and J ends, which lost 5 bases and 1 base, there was a span of 12 bases. Germline V gene sequence: CDR1 SGHAT, CDR2 FQNNGV. CDR3 length: 14 amino acids.

A single count supports this clone. This chain uses TRBV28 with TRBJ2-1, with 9 bases fitting TRBD1. The CDR3 consists of 19 residues. CDR1 MDHEN and CDR2 SYDVKM come from the germline V gene. With 2 bases clipped from V and 2 bases from J, the junction kept 13 bases outside the gene matches. CDR3 residues: CASSLVSIGQGLPYNEQFF. DNA of the CDR3: TGTGCCAGCAGTTTAGTTTCAATTGGACAGGGGCTCCCCTACAATGAGCAGTTCTTC.

V gene TRBV4-3 combines with J gene TRBJ1-6; no firm D call. The germline V gene has CDR1 LGHNA and CDR2 YSLEER. This CDR3 spans 17 amino acids. V was shortened by 0 bases and J by 1 base, with 10 bases between the two germline ends. The CDR3 bases are TGCGCCAGCAGCCAAGATCGGGGTACGTCCTATAATTCACCCCTCCACTTT. Residues: CASSQDRGTSYNSPLHF.

The V call is TRBV6-1, the J call TRBJ2-3, with 8 bases lining up with TRBD2. V dropped 0 bases and J dropped 6; count of bases not matched to a gene: 11. Germline V gives CDR1 MNHNS, CDR2 SASEGT. The CDR3 has 17 residues. Here the CDR3 reads CASSEAWGRLAGDTQYF. Here the CDR3 DNA reads TGTGCCAGCAGTGAAGCTTGGGGGAGGCTAGCGGGCGATACGCAGTATTTT.

The chain carries TRBV12-2 and TRBJ2-1; TRBD2 is the table's D call, not checked against the DNA. TRBV12-2 is flagged as a pseudogene. CDR3 size: 18 residues. DNA for the CDR3: TGTGCAAGTCGCTCCTCGGTGGGGGGTTCACACATCAACAATGAGCAGTTCTTC. It encodes CASRSSVGGSHINNEQFF.